The T cell receptor (beta chain) under discussion was sequenced for a study of PD-1 blockade in classical Hodgkin lymphoma. Data came from immunoSEQ multiplex PCR; TCRdb stores just in-frame clones and leaves some out. The repertoire holds some 28,000 clones, 82% seen once, with about 18% in the top ten. This clone was found a few times. Germline loops: CDR1 ENHRY, CDR2 SYGVKD. This CDR3 comprises 11 residues. The V end was cut by 3 bases, the J end by 8 bases, with 7 bases between. Sample time point: cycle 4 day 1 (C4D1), after 5 to 7 weeks of nivolumab. All patients experienced relapse after autologous stem cell transplantation, and brentuximab vedotin exposure was variable.

V gene TRBV10-3 combines with J gene TRBJ1-2, with D unresolved. Sequencing used peripheral blood mononuclear cells (PBMCs), obtained before the fourth cycle of nivolumab. The source is a human donor with classical Hodgkin lymphoma. The CDR3 loop is CAISEGGGYTF. The CDR3 region has the DNA TGTGCCATCAGTGAAGGCGGAGGCTACACCTTC.